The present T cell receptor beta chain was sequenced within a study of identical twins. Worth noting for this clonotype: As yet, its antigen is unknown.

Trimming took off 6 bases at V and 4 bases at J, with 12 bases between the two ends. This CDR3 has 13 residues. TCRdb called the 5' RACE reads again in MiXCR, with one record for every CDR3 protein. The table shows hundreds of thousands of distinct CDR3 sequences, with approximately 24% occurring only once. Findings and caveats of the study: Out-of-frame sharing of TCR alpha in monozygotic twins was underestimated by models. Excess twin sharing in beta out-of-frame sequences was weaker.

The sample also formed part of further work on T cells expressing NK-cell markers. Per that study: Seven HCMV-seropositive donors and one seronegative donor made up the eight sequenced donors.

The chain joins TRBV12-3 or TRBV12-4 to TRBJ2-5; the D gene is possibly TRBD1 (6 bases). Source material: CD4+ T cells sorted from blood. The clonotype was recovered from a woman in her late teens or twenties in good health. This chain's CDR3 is CASSPGQLETQYF. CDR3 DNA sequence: TGTGCCAGCAGCCCTGGACAGTTAGAGACCCAGTACTTC.